Below are 23 T cell receptor beta chains sequenced from a single sample in a study of control samples from healthy donors and cancer patients. TCRdb's copy holds only in-frame clones and misses some; the assay was immunoSEQ multiplex PCR. The table records 350,000 to 450,000 clones, 80% to 95% of them present only once. The source material was PBMCs. Source of these receptors: a man aged 40-50 years with head and neck cancer.

The chain uses TRBV19 and TRBJ2-1, with a weak D call TRBD2 (5 bases). The CDR3 is 14 amino acids. V was cut by 10 bases and J by 0 bases, with 13 bases left in between. The V gene's germline CDR1 is LNHDA and CDR2 SQIVND (reference sequence). The CDR3, as DNA: TGTGCCACCAAACCTACTAGCTCCTACAATGAGCAGTTCTTC. Protein sequence: CATKPTSSYNEQFF.

The table lists this clone with a few counts. The chain links TRBV5-5 to TRBJ1-2; 9 bases are shared with TRBD1. The length of the CDR3 is 15 residues. The trim removed 6 bases at V and 6 bases at J, leaving 12 bases unmatched. Germline values: CDR1 SGHKS, CDR2 YYEKEE (reference sequence). This CDR3 is CASTRRDRVLDGYTF. The CDR3 DNA reads as TGTGCCAGCACCCGCCGGGACAGGGTGTTGGATGGCTACACCTTC.

This chain connects TRBV2 to TRBJ2-2, with D hard to call. V was shortened by 4 bases and J by 9 bases, with 9 bases between the two germline ends. The CDR3 covers 12 residues. The V gene's germline CDR1 is SNHLY and CDR2 FYNNEI. CDR3: CASSGVSRELFF. The CDR3 nucleotides read TGTGCCAGCAGTGGCGTTTCTCGGGAGCTGTTTTTT.

This clone was counted only a few times. The rearrangement joins TRBV6-5 to TRBJ1-5, with a tentative D call TRBD1 (5 bases). This CDR3 is 14 amino acids long. V lost 4 bases, J lost 3 bases, and 10 bases lay in between. Per the germline V gene, CDR1 is MNHEY and CDR2 is SVGAGI. The CDR3 nucleotides read TGTGCCAGCAGTTCTAGGGGATCCAATCAGCCCCAGCATTTT. This gives the protein CASSSRGSNQPQHF.

The chain combines TRBV11-2 with TRBJ2-1, with TRBD2 matching 9 bases. The trim removed 2 bases at V and 8 bases at J, leaving 7 bases unmatched. This CDR3 is built from 15 residues. CDR1 is SGHAT, CDR2 FQNNGV, per germline. CDR3 loop: CASSLRGGAGDEQFF. The CDR3 DNA reads TGTGCCAGCAGCTTACGCGGGGGGGCCGGAGATGAGCAGTTCTTC.

The chain is built from TRBV10-3 and TRBJ2-1, with TRBD2 matching 12 bases. The junction had 5 bases not matched to a gene; V was cut back by 2 bases and J by 0 bases. This CDR3 region has 18 residues. Germline CDR1 reads ENHRY; CDR2 reads SYGVKD. CDR3 coding DNA: TGTGCCATCAGTGAGCTCTTGACTAGCGGGAGCTCCTACAATGAGCAGTTCTTC. This encodes CAISELLTSGSSYNEQFF.

This chain uses TRBV19 with TRBJ1-1; 8 nucleotides match TRBD1. In germline, CDR1 is LNHDA, CDR2 SQIVND (reference sequence). The CDR3 runs 16 residues. With V trimmed by 10 bases and J by 0 bases, 13 bases remained unmatched. The CDR3 region is CATGQGGGWMNTEAFF. The CDR3 DNA sequence: TGTGCCACCGGACAGGGAGGGGGGTGGATGAACACTGAAGCTTTCTTT.

This sequence joins TRBV6-6 and TRBJ2-1; D ambiguous. V lost 0 bases, J lost 3 bases, and 6 bases lay in between. The CDR3 runs to 14 residues. Germline CDR1 and CDR2: MNHNY and SVGAGI (reference sequence). DNA for the CDR3: TGTGCCAGCAGTTACTCCGTGGGCTACAATGAGCAGTTCTTC. This encodes CASSYSVGYNEQFF.

The rearrangement joins TRBV28 to TRBJ1-1; D perhaps matches TRBD1 (6 bases). CDR1 is MDHEN, CDR2 SYDVKM, per germline. This CDR3 has 16 amino acids. Trimming removed 5 bases from V and 7 bases from J, with 23 bases in between. CDR3 residues: CASSPTRFGGRGEAFF. DNA for the CDR3: TGTGCCAGCAGTCCGACTCGGTTCGGGGGCAGAGGTGAAGCTTTCTTT.

This chain connects TRBV11-2 to TRBJ1-4; D not certain. V was pared by 7 bases and J by 4 bases, with 16 bases between. CDR1 is SGHAT, CDR2 FQNNGV, per germline. This CDR3 region has 15 residues. Here the CDR3 DNA reads TGTGCCAGCACCCCCCCGGGAGCTCTTAATGAAAAACTGTTTTTT. This codes for CASTPPGALNEKLFF.

The chain links TRBV7-2 to TRBJ2-4, with D perhaps TRBD2 (7 bases). CDR3 length: 14 residues. The V gene's germline CDR1 is SGHTA and CDR2 FQGNSA. Trimming cost V 11 bases and J 6 bases, with 20 bases left between them. CDR3 nucleotides: TGTGCCTCCGGAAGAGGGGGACTACTAAACATTCAGTACTTC. Translation gives CASGRGGLLNIQYF.

The J gene is TRBJ2-7, the V gene TRBV12-3 or TRBV12-4; a weak D match, TRBD2 (5 bases). The CDR3 totals 12 residues. V was trimmed by 5 bases and J by 6 bases, leaving 11 bases between them. For the CDR3, the DNA is TGTGCCAGCAGTCCCTCTCGGGGCGAGCAGTACTTC. Protein product: CASSPSRGEQYF.

The rearrangement joins TRBV12-3 or TRBV12-4 to TRBJ2-1, with TRBD1 as a possible D gene (5 bases). The CDR3 sequence is 12 residues long. The V and J ends lost 3 bases and 13 bases respectively, with 13 bases between them. This CDR3 reads CASSLGRELQFF. The CDR3 DNA reads as TGTGCCAGCAGTTTGGGCAGGGAACTTCAGTTCTTC.

The chain recombines TRBV3-1 (or the pseudogene TRBV3-2) with TRBJ2-7; the D is unclear. CDR3 length: 12 amino acids. V lost 3 bases and J 0 bases, leaving 3 bases between the germline ends. Germline V lookup: CDR1 LGHDT, CDR2 YNNKEL (reference sequence). The CDR3 protein is CASSHGSYEQYF. In DNA, the CDR3 is TGTGCCAGCAGCCACGGCTCCTACGAGCAGTACTTC.

This clone showed up just once. The V and J genes are TRBV27 and TRBJ2-7; the D call may be TRBD1 or TRBD2 (5 bases each). The germline gives CDR1 MNHEY, CDR2 SMNVEV (reference sequence). This CDR3 is 14 amino acids long. V shed 7 bases and J shed 0 bases, with 13 bases lying between them. This CDR3 reads CASIGWDPSYEQYF. The CDR3 DNA is TGTGCCAGCATCGGCTGGGACCCCTCCTACGAGCAGTACTTC.

The chain uses TRBV28 and TRBJ2-2; no reliable D call. V shed 5 bases and J shed 0 bases, with 13 bases lying between them. This CDR3 comprises 16 residues. Germline values: CDR1 MDHEN, CDR2 SYDVKM. CDR3 nucleotide sequence: TGTGCCAGCAGTCACCTGGGGATGCCGAACACCGGGGAGCTGTTTTTT. As protein: CASSHLGMPNTGELFF.

This chain uses TRBV11-3 with TRBJ2-3; D perhaps matches TRBD2 (5 bases). V was shortened by 3 bases and J by 0 bases, with 7 bases between the two germline ends. The germline V gene has CDR1 SGHNT and CDR2 YENEEA. The CDR3 totals 14 residues. The CDR3 here is CASSFRESTDTQYF. CDR3 bases: TGTGCCAGCAGCTTTCGGGAAAGCACAGATACGCAGTATTTT.

The rearrangement links TRBV9 to TRBJ1-5; a weak D match, TRBD1 (5 bases). V lost 0 bases and J lost 9, with 10 bases in between. The CDR3 sequence is 13 residues long. Germline V gene lookup returns CDR1 SGDLS and CDR2 YYNGEE. DNA of the CDR3: TGTGCCAGCAGCGTAGGGGGCCTTCGGCCCCAGCATTTT. Translated: CASSVGGLRPQHF.

CDR3 DNA: TGTGCCAGCAGCCGGGCAGGGGAGGAGACCCAGTACTTC. This encodes CASSRAGEETQYF. J is TRBJ2-5 and V is TRBV3-1 (or the pseudogene TRBV3-2); perhaps TRBD1 as D (6 bases). Germline loops: CDR1 LGHDT, CDR2 YNNKEL (reference sequence). Deletions cut 4 bases from V and 5 bases from J, with 11 bases between. This CDR3 comprises 13 residues.

The CDR3 coding sequence is TGTGCCAGCAGTTACTCGGGCCAGGTTCCCTACGAGCAGTACTTC. Translated: CASSYSGQVPYEQYF. The V and J genes are TRBV6-6 and TRBJ2-7, with D unclear. From germline, CDR1 is MNHNY and CDR2 SVGAGI (reference sequence). The V end was cut by 0 bases, the J end by 2 bases, with 11 bases between. This CDR3 comprises 15 residues.

The chain uses TRBV5-4 and TRBJ1-1; no definite D call. This CDR3 spans 15 amino acids. Deletions cut 4 bases from V and 3 bases from J, with 16 bases between. From germline, CDR1 is SGHNT and CDR2 YYREEE (reference sequence). CDR3 sequence (DNA): TGTGCCAGCAGCAAGGGTGGGTTCGTCGACACTGAAGCTTTCTTT. It specifies CASSKGGFVDTEAFF. Full variable domain (missing parts from reference TRBV5-4 and TRBJ1-1): ETGVTQSPTHLIKTRGQQVTLRCSSQSGHNTVSWYQQALGQGPQFIFQYYREEENGRGNFPPRFSGLQFPNYSSELNVNALELDDSALYLCASSKGGFVDTEAFFGQGTRLTVV.

This rearrangement joins TRBV6-6 to TRBJ2-3; TRBD1 agrees at 9 bases. The germline CDR1 and CDR2 sequences are MNHNY and SVGAGI (reference sequence). Germline trimming cut 5 bases from V and 2 bases from J; bases unmatched to any gene: 14. CDR3 size: 18 residues. DNA for the CDR3: TGTGCCAGCAGTCCAGGACAGGGGTCTTTCGGAACCACAGATACGCAGTATTTT. It yields the protein CASSPGQGSFGTTDTQYF.

This rearrangement joins TRBV10-3 to TRBJ2-3; possible D gene TRBD1, 5 bases. Trimming removed 4 bases from V and 0 bases from J, with 8 bases in between. This CDR3 is built from 14 residues. Germline values: CDR1 ENHRY, CDR2 SYGVKD. CDR3 nucleotide sequence: TGTGCCATCAGTGGTACAGGTAGCACAGATACGCAGTATTTT. Translation: CAISGTGSTDTQYF.